The sequence of this TCR beta chain was determined in a study of blood T cell repertoires in COVID-19. The CDR3 has 14 amino acids. From germline, CDR1 is SGHNT and CDR2 YYREEE (reference sequence). V gave up 3 bases and J gave up 4 bases, with 13 bases separating them. Living in about two dozen US areas, the participants were between 18 and 89 years of age. What the recovered Cohort 3 donors had was two negative PCRs, clearance, or symptom resolution. The protocol was immunoSEQ multiplex PCR, while the TCRdb copy is restricted to in-frame clones and leaves out a portion. The data show a few hundred thousand clones, 70% to 90% seen once.

This rearrangement joins TRBV5-4 to TRBJ1-1; D might be TRBD1 (5 bases). This sequence originates from a woman aged 55 to 70 who had recovered from COVID-19. The source material was PBMCs or T cells enriched from blood (not recorded which). The CDR3: CASSSQWQGTEAFF. The CDR3 DNA follows: TGTGCCAGCAGCTCCCAATGGCAGGGCACTGAAGCTTTCTTT.